The entry that follows covers one TCR beta chain sequence. This clone is a singleton in its sample. Its antigen remains unidentified. Base qualities are missing; no much larger clone stands one base away. Using the deep immunoSEQ assay, multiplex PCR amplified TCR CDR3 regions from genomic DNA. Extracted genomic DNA from each cell subset was spread evenly across all wells of several immunoSEQ 96-well plates, with each plate serving as a replicate. For sorted subsets, approximately 200 ng of genomic DNA, equivalent to 25,000 to 35,000 T cell genomes, went into each replicate PCR. Purified libraries were measured with a Qubit 3.0 fluorometer, size-checked on a Bioanalyzer 2100, and measured again with the KAPA Library Quantification kit. Each immunoSEQ 96-well plate was sequenced on its own single-read 150-cycle Illumina NextSeq 550 flow cell. On the authors' methods: Because only junctional sequences without quality scores were contained in the immunoSEQ output, filtering matching that applied to full-length reads could not be performed. To assign V/J genes and CDR3, sequences were annotated against IMGT germline references using PyIR, a Python wrapper for IgBLAST v1.9. Any read was removed if the V/J assignment was weak (E-value above 1e-6), the CDR3 was missing, or the read contained stop codons, out-of-frame junctions, or ambiguous translated residues. V3J clonotypes were defined as sequences sharing the same inferred V gene, J gene, and CDR3 amino acid sequence. The percentage overlap between two repertoires was calculated by dividing the number of shared unique clonotypes by the size of the smaller repertoire. Three approaches were used to assess repertoire richness: RTK rarefaction, the Chao1 estimator, and Recon v2.1 estimates of unobserved clonotypes. Generation probabilities were computed with OLGA for all TCRbeta clonotypes obtained by the gDNA method from several donors. Imported from immuneACCESS, the table was reduced by TCRdb to in-frame sequences with V and J called. These copies leave out some clones; in studies compared against another copy, an unresolved V gene accounts for under half, and the cause of the remainder is not known. V and J calls and clone size follow that table, whereas D and trimming were derived from the DNA. A total of 650,000 to 800,000 clones appear in this sample, 92% of them only once. The ten top clones hold approximately 24% of the sample.

The CDR3 has 13 amino acids, counting the end cysteine and phenylalanine. Of all the DNA, just the CDR3 is kept, 39 bases in frame from base 1. The germline V gene provides CDR1 MNHEY and CDR2 SVGAGI. The junction carries 3 bases between V and J, which are trimmed by 1 base and 0 bases respectively. The data were obtained in a study of shared clonotypes between healthy human individuals (dated by TCRdb to between 2020 and 2021). In the study overall: The cohort included three men and a couple of women between 18 and 49 years of age. For each donor, CD4 naive and CD4 memory were each given three plates, CD8 naive was given two plates, and CD8 memory was given one plate. The study deeply sequenced blood TCR repertoires of five healthy adults to estimate repertoire size and the extent of clonotype sharing between individuals. To increase sequencing depth and limit assay-specific biases, different laboratories used diverse techniques to prepare libraries and sequence TCR repertoires. Leukapheresis yielded between about 0.94 and 9 billion PBMCs per donor. Overall results and qualifications from the work: Approximately 5% of naive CD4, 3.5% of naive CD8, 2.3% of memory CD4, and 0.35% to 0.4% of memory CD8 clonotypes were shared across several donors. Larger estimated clonotype richness was generally found for naive subsets than for memory subsets. Rarefaction of sorted-subset datasets indicated incomplete sequencing despite the large sequencing depth. Only blood was sampled, and tissue TCR repertoires likely differ from those in blood. The small number of donors limited the genetic and exposure-history diversity represented. Based on pairwise subsampling, the degree of clonotype sharing among donors was expected to be affected by sequencing depth. Compared with non-shared clonotypes, clonotypes shared by all four sorted-subset donors had higher generation probabilities.

CD8 naive samples were CD45RO-negative cells positively selected for CCR7, giving a CD45RA+CCR7+ population that excluded TemRA cells. Healthy HIV-negative adults with no recently reported acute infections or vaccinations were included as donors. Every donor was a Caucasian adult residing in Nashville, Tennessee, USA. After blood collection by leukapheresis, PBMCs were isolated using Ficoll-Histopaque density gradient centrifugation and then cryopreserved in the vapor phase of liquid nitrogen. Analytical flow cytometry was used to check the purity and quantity of each magnetically sorted T cell population. Each sorted fraction had its genomic DNA isolated and then quantified by UV absorbance on a Nanodrop 2000c.

This receptor was identified in a man younger than 45 in good health. The sample taken for sequencing was naive CD8+ T cells sorted from blood. Explained via the paper, the cell subset or site label denotes: CD45RA+CCR7+. The sequence links TRBV6-5 to TRBJ1-1; the D gene lacks a confident call. The nucleotide sequence is TGTGCCAGCAGTTACTACATGAACACTGAAGCTTTCTTT. Its translation is CASSYYMNTEAFF.